These 27 T cell receptor beta chains were all obtained from the same sample, sequenced in a study of chemoradiotherapy in HPV16-positive cancers. The data were produced by immunoSEQ multiplex PCR, yet TCRdb's version contains in-frame clones alone and is incomplete. This repertoire shows approximately 23,000 clones, around two thirds found once; its top ten account for 2.6%. Sample collection was performed from a patient who underwent chemoradiotherapy. All receptors derive from a human donor with HPV-associated anogenital cancer.

The chain uses TRBV7-2 and TRBJ1-5; D is perhaps TRBD1 (5 bases). Trimming pared 1 base from V and 7 bases from J, leaving 11 bases between. The germline CDR1 and CDR2 sequences are SGHTA and FQGNSA. CDR3 length: 14 amino acids. The CDR3 nucleotides read TGTGCCAGCAGCTTAGGGGGGGGAAGGCAGCCCCAGCATTTT. Translated, it gives CASSLGGGRQPQHF.

The V gene is TRBV7-2, the J gene TRBJ2-3; 9 positions match TRBD2. V was pared by 1 base and J by 1 base, with 3 bases of the junction left unmatched. The germline gives CDR1 SGHTA, CDR2 FQGNSA. This CDR3 is built from 16 residues. The DNA for the CDR3 is TGTGCCAGCAGCTTAGTAGCGGGAGAGGGCACAGATACGCAGTATTTT. Encoded protein: CASSLVAGEGTDTQYF.

This chain joins TRBV15 and TRBJ2-5, with D unclear. The V end lost 0 bases, the J end lost 5 bases, and 7 bases lay between the germline ends. Germline CDR1 and CDR2: LNHNV and YYDKDF (reference sequence). The CDR3 runs to 13 residues. The CDR3 region has the DNA TGTGCCACCAGCAGAGAATTGAGGGAGACCCAGTACTTC. It encodes CATSRELRETQYF.

The chain couples TRBV19 to TRBJ1-6; no clear D gene. V gave up 1 base and J gave up 10 bases, with 11 bases separating them. The CDR3 covers 14 residues. Germline-derived CDR1 and CDR2 are LNHDA and SQIVND (reference sequence). The CDR3 here is CASSIGLQGSPLHF. The CDR3, as DNA: TGTGCCAGTAGTATAGGGTTACAAGGGTCACCCCTCCACTTT.

The chain joins TRBV11-2 to TRBJ1-1; D is perhaps TRBD1 (5 bases). CDR3 size: 13 residues. Germline CDR1 is SGHAT and CDR2 is FQNNGV. V was shortened by 0 bases and J by 8 bases, with 10 bases between the two germline ends. In DNA, the CDR3 is TGTGCCAGCAGCTTAGACAGGGATACCGAAGCTTTCTTT. Its protein is CASSLDRDTEAFF.

This clone was counted between two and nine times. The V gene is TRBV7-8, the J gene TRBJ1-4; 11 nucleotides line up with TRBD1. The CDR3 covers 14 residues. The V gene's germline CDR1 is SGHVS and CDR2 FQNEAQ. Germline trimming cut 5 bases from V and 8 bases from J; bases unmatched to any gene: 4. As DNA, the CDR3 is TGTGCCAGCAGCGTGGGACAGGGGGGCGAAAAACTGTTTTTT. Translation gives CASSVGQGGEKLFF.

V is TRBV29-1 and J is TRBJ2-1; no clear D. Germline V gene lookup returns CDR1 SQVTM and CDR2 ANQGSEA. The CDR3 is 15 amino acids. The V and J ends lost 4 bases and 1 base respectively, with 14 bases between them. CDR3 loop: CSVVISAASYNEQFF. The CDR3 coding sequence is TGCAGCGTTGTGATTTCGGCGGCTTCCTACAATGAGCAGTTCTTC.

This chain joins TRBV7-8 and TRBJ1-6, with D possibly TRBD1 on 5 matching bases. The V gene lost 4 bases and the J gene lost 11 bases, with 15 bases spanning the gap. The CDR3 runs to 14 residues. CDR1 is SGHVS and CDR2 is FQNEAQ in the germline V gene. The CDR3 DNA sequence: TGTGCCAGCAGCTCCCGCCGGGGGTCGACACCCCTCCACTTT. Residues: CASSSRRGSTPLHF. Based on the CDR3 plus reference TRBV7-8 and TRBJ1-6, the full variable domain is GAGVSQSPRYKVAKRGQDVALRCDPISGHVSLFWYQQALGQGPEFLTYFQNEAQLDKSGLPSDRFFAERPEGSVSTLKIQRTQQEDSAVYLCASSSRRGSTPLHFGNGTRLTVT.

This clone was counted between two and nine times. The chain joins TRBV6-6 to TRBJ2-1; D uncertain. The CDR3 sequence is 11 residues long. Trimming stripped 5 bases from V and 7 bases from J, with 6 bases between. Germline-derived CDR1 and CDR2 are MNHNY and SVGAGI (reference sequence). The CDR3 loop reads CASSERNEQFF. The CDR3 DNA sequence: TGTGCCAGCAGTGAGAGGAATGAGCAGTTCTTC.

The chain recombines TRBV6-5 with TRBJ2-1; TRBD2 matches at 7 bases. The CDR3 has 15 amino acids. Germline-derived CDR1 and CDR2 are MNHEY and SVGAGI. Losses at the gene ends were 5 bases for V and 5 bases for J; bases not matched to a gene: 9. CDR3 sequence (DNA): TGTGCCAGCAGTCCAGGACTAGAAGCCCACAATGAGCAGTTCTTC. Its protein product is CASSPGLEAHNEQFF.

The chain uses TRBV10-3 and TRBJ2-7, with 7 bases identical to TRBD1. Germline V gives CDR1 ENHRY, CDR2 SYGVKD. The V segment lost 10 bases and the J segment 2 bases; nucleotides outside the gene matches: 8. This CDR3 is 13 amino acids long. The DNA for the CDR3 is TGTGCCACGGGTCCGGGACAGACCTACGAGCAGTACTTC. Amino acid sequence: CATGPGQTYEQYF.

Here the CDR3 reads CASSQEFGTGFYEQYF. As DNA, the CDR3 is TGCGCCAGCAGCCAAGAGTTCGGGACAGGGTTCTACGAGCAGTACTTC. The chain recombines TRBV4-1 with TRBJ2-7; TRBD1 matches at 9 bases. This CDR3 contains 16 residues. CDR1 MGHRA and CDR2 YSYEKL come from the germline V gene. Trimming removed 0 bases from V and 3 bases from J; junction bases left unmatched: 6.

This chain joins TRBV6-5 and TRBJ1-2; D might be TRBD1 (5 bases). V was pared by 7 bases and J by 0 bases, with 12 bases between. CDR1 is MNHEY and CDR2 is SVGAGI in the germline V gene. The CDR3 covers 14 residues. CDR3 DNA: TGTGCCAGCACAAGGGGCGAAGCTAACTATGGCTACACCTTC. Translating it yields CASTRGEANYGYTF.

The chain joins TRBV19 to TRBJ1-2; D call uncertain. Per the germline V gene, CDR1 is LNHDA and CDR2 is SQIVND (reference sequence). This CDR3 is 12 amino acids long. V lost 3 bases and J 7 bases, leaving 9 bases between the germline ends. The chain's CDR3 is CASSIAVGGYTF. In DNA form, the CDR3 reads TGTGCCAGTAGTATTGCCGTCGGTGGCTACACCTTC.

The chain links TRBV19 to TRBJ2-5; D not certain. The CDR3 length is 14 residues. Germline assignment: CDR1 LNHDA and CDR2 SQIVND (reference sequence). V dropped 0 bases and J dropped 5 bases, with 10 bases sitting between them. The CDR3 region has the DNA TGTGCCAGTAGTATAGATCTTGCATGGGAGACCCAGTACTTC. Translated, it gives CASSIDLAWETQYF. Full variable domain (outside the CDR3, taken from reference TRBV19 and TRBJ2-5): DGGITQSPKYLFRKEGQNVTLSCEQNLNHDAMYWYRQDPGQGLRLIYYSQIVNDFQKGDIAEGYSVSREKKESFPLTVTSAQKNPTAFYLCASSIDLAWETQYFGPGTRLLVL.

In its sample, this clone was seen a few times. CDR3 amino acids: CASSLTSGRGNEQFF. The CDR3 region has the DNA TGTGCCAGCTCGCTGACTAGCGGGAGGGGCAATGAGCAGTTCTTC. J is TRBJ2-1 and V is TRBV18; TRBD2 matches at 14 bases. Losses at the gene ends were 6 bases for V and 6 bases for J; bases not matched to a gene: 4. This CDR3 has 15 amino acids. CDR1 KGHSH and CDR2 LQKENI come from the germline V gene.

V usage is TRBV5-6 and J usage is TRBJ2-2; D might be TRBD1 (6 bases). V lost 0 bases and J lost 6, with 15 bases in between. This CDR3 has 16 residues. Germline-derived CDR1 and CDR2 are SGHDT and YYEEEE. CDR3 in amino acids: CASSLVQGRISGELFF. As DNA, the CDR3 is TGTGCCAGCAGCTTGGTACAGGGTCGAATTTCCGGGGAGCTGTTTTTT.

V usage is TRBV15 and J usage is TRBJ1-5, with TRBD1 as a possible D gene (5 bases). The germline V gene encodes CDR1 LNHNV and CDR2 YYDKDF (reference sequence). The CDR3 is 14 amino acids. Trimming shortened V by 0 bases and J by 7 bases, and 10 bases separated the two germline ends. In nucleotides, the CDR3 is TGTGCCACCAGCAGAGACAGGGTAGGCCAGCCCCAGCATTTT. It specifies CATSRDRVGQPQHF. The full variable domain, its missing parts supplied by reference TRBV15 and TRBJ1-5, is DAMVIQNPRYQVTQFGKPVTLSCSQTLNHNVMYWYQQKSSQAPKLLFHYYDKDFNNEADTPDNFQSRRPNTSFCFLDIRSPGLGDTAMYLCATSRDRVGQPQHFGDGTRLSIL.

The chain has TRBV7-2 and TRBJ1-3, with 9 positions matching TRBD1. Germline CDR1 and CDR2: SGHTA and FQGNSA. The CDR3 runs 15 residues. V lost 7 bases to trimming and J lost 8 bases; unmatched junction nucleotides: 12. Here the CDR3 reads CASTKGQGTVDTIYF. The CDR3 bases are TGTGCCAGCACCAAAGGACAGGGGACGGTTGACACCATATATTTT.

The chain's CDR3 is CASSGTAGTEAFF. Here the CDR3 DNA reads TGTGCCAGTAGCGGGACAGCGGGGACTGAAGCTTTCTTT. The genes are TRBV19 and TRBJ1-1; 7 bases are shared with TRBD1. CDR3 length: 13 amino acids. Germline V gives CDR1 LNHDA, CDR2 SQIVND (reference sequence). Germline trimming cut 6 bases from V and 5 bases from J; bases unmatched to any gene: 6.

The rearrangement joins TRBV2 to TRBJ2-3, with 12 bases that match TRBD2. V shed 6 bases, J shed 5 bases, and the junction held 15 bases outside the gene matches. This CDR3 has 18 amino acids. In germline, CDR1 is SNHLY, CDR2 FYNNEI. The CDR3, as DNA: TGTGCCAGCAGCGCGGGACAGGATAGACTAGCGGGAGTAGATACGCAGTATTTT. It yields the protein CASSAGQDRLAGVDTQYF.

The V gene is TRBV19, the J gene TRBJ2-1, with no clear D. The V end lost 6 bases, the J end lost 8 bases, and 11 bases lay between the germline ends. Germline loops: CDR1 LNHDA, CDR2 SQIVND (reference sequence). The CDR3 is 12 residues long. The CDR3 loop reads CASRRHGDEQFF. Written as DNA, the CDR3 is TGTGCCAGTAGAAGACATGGGGATGAGCAGTTCTTC.

The rearrangement uses TRBV6-6 and TRBJ2-7; D unclear. This CDR3 has 12 amino acids. Germline CDR1 and CDR2: MNHNY and SVGAGI (reference sequence). V shed 6 bases and J shed 7 bases, with 13 bases lying between them. The CDR3 here is CASRAASEEQYF. DNA for the CDR3: TGTGCCAGCAGGGCCGCATCGGAAGAGCAGTACTTC.

V usage is TRBV19 and J usage is TRBJ2-3; no firm D call. CDR3 length: 14 residues. From germline, CDR1 is LNHDA and CDR2 SQIVND (reference sequence). V dropped 3 bases and J dropped 8 bases, with 15 bases sitting between them. The CDR3 sequence: CASSIGRGISTQYF. In DNA, the CDR3 is TGTGCCAGTAGTATCGGACGCGGTATAAGTACGCAGTATTTT. The variable domain in full, completed from reference TRBV19 and TRBJ2-3, reads DGGITQSPKYLFRKEGQNVTLSCEQNLNHDAMYWYRQDPGQGLRLIYYSQIVNDFQKGDIAEGYSVSREKKESFPLTVTSAQKNPTAFYLCASSIGRGISTQYFGPGTRLTVL.

This clone appeared a few times. The chain joins TRBV6-1 to TRBJ2-7, with 8 bases identical to TRBD1. The ends lost 0 bases at V and 9 bases at J; junction bases unmatched: 7. The CDR3 is 14 residues long. In germline, CDR1 is MNHNS, CDR2 SASEGT. Here the CDR3 reads CASSEASAGGPQYF. The CDR3 DNA follows: TGTGCCAGCAGTGAAGCCTCCGCAGGGGGCCCGCAGTACTTC.

The genes are TRBV7-2 and TRBJ1-3; no clear D. The V end lost 3 bases, the J end lost 1 base, and 4 bases lay between the germline ends. The CDR3 is 13 residues long. The germline gives CDR1 SGHTA, CDR2 FQGNSA. The CDR3 loop is CASSFQSGNTIYF. The CDR3 nucleotides are TGTGCCAGCAGCTTTCAATCTGGAAACACCATATATTTT.

This clone was found once. V usage is TRBV6-1 and J usage is TRBJ2-7; 8 bases line up with TRBD1. CDR3 length equals 13 residues. Germline V gene lookup returns CDR1 MNHNS and CDR2 SASEGT. Trimming took 5 bases from V and 3 from J; bases not matched to a gene: 3. The CDR3 nucleotides read TGTGCCAGCAGTACCACAGGGGGCTACGAGCAGTACTTC. Translation: CASSTTGGYEQYF.